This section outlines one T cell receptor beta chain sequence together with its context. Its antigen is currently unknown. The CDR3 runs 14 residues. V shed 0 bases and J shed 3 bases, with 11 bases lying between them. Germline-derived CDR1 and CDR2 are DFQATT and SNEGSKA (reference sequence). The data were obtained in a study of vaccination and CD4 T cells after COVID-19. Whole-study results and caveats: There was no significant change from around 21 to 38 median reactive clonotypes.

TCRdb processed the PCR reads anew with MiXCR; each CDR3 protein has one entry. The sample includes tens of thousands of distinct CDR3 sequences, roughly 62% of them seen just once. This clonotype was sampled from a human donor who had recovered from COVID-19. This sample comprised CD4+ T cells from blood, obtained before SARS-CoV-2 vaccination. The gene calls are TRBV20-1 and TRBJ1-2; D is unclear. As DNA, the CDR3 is TGCAGTGCTAGAGAGGGCAGTATAGACTATGGCTACACCTTC. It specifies CSAREGSIDYGYTF.